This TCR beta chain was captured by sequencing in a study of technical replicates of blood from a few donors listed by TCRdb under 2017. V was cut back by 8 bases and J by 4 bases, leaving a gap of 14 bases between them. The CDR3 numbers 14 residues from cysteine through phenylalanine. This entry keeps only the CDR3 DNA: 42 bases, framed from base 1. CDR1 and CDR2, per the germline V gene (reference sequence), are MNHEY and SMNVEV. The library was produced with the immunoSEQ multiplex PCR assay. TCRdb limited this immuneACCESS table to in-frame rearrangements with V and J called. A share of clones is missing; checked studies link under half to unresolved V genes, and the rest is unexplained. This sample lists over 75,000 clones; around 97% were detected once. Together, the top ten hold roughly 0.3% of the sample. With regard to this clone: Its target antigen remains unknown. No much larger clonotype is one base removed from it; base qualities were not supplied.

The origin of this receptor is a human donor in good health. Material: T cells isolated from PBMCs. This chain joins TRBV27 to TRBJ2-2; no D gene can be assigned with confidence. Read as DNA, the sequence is TGTGCCAGCCGGCGGAGCTCAGTCACCGGGGAGCTGTTTTTT. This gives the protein CASRRSSVTGELFF.